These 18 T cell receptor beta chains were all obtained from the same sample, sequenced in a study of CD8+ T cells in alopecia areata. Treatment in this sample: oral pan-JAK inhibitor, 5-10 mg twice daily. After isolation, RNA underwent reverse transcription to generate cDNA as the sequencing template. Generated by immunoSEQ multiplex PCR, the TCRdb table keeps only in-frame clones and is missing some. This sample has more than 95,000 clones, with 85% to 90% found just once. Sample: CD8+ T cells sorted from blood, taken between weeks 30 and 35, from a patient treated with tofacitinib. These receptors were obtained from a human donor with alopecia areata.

DNA of the CDR3: TGTGCCAGCAGCCCGTACGGACCAACCTACGAGCAGTACTTC. Its translation is CASSPYGPTYEQYF. The gene calls are TRBV27 and TRBJ2-7; D unresolved. CDR1 and CDR2 (germline): MNHEY, SMNVEV (reference sequence). Trimming left V 6 bases short and J 2 bases short, with 14 bases between. The CDR3 extends over 14 amino acids.

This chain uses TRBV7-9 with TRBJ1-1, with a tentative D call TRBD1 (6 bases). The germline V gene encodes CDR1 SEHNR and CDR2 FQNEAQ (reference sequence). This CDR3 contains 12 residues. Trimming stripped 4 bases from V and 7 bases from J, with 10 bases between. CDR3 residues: CASSSGHLEAFF. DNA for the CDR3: TGTGCCAGCAGCTCGGGACATCTTGAAGCTTTCTTT.

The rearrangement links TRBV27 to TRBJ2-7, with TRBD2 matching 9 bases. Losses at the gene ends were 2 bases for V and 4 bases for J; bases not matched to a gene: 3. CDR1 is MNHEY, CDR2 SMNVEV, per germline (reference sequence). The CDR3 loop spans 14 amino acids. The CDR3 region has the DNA TGTGCCAGCAGTTTAGCGGGAGGGCGATACGAGCAGTACTTC. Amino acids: CASSLAGGRYEQYF.

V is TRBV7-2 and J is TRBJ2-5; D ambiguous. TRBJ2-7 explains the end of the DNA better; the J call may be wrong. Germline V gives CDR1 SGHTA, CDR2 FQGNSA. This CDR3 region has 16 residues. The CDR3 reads CASSTEHALYTYEQYF. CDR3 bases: TGTGCCAGCAGCACCGAACACGCCTTATATACCTACGAGCAGTACTTC.

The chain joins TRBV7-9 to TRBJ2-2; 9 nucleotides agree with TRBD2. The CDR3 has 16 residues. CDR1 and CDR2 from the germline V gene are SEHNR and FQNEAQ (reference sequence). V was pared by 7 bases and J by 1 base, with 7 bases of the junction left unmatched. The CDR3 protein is CASTLLAGLNTGELFF. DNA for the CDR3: TGTGCCAGCACCCTTCTAGCGGGGTTGAACACCGGGGAGCTGTTTTTT.

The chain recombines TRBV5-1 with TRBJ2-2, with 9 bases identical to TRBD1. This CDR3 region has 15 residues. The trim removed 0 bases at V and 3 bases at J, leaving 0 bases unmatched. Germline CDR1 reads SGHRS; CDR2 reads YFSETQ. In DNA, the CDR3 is TGCGCCAGCAGCTTGGGGACAGGGGACACCGGGGAGCTGTTTTTT. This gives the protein CASSLGTGDTGELFF. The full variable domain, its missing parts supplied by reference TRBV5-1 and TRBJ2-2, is KAGVTQTPRYLIKTRGQQVTLSCSPISGHRSVSWYQQTPGQGLQFLFEYFSETQRNKGNFPGRFSGRQFSNSRSEMNVSTLELGDSALYLCASSLGTGDTGELFFGEGSRLTVL.

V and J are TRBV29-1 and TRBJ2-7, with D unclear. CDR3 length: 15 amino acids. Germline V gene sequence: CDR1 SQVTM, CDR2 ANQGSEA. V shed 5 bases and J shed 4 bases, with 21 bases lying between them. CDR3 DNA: TGCAGCGTTTCCCCCTCTACGTCGACCTTGTACGAGCAGTACTTC. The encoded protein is CSVSPSTSTLYEQYF.

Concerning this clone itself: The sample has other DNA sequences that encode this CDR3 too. The CDR3 loop is CASSSPPGPYEQYF. CDR3 in DNA: TGTGCCAGCAGCTCCCCTCCCGGGCCCTACGAGCAGTACTTC. J is TRBJ2-7 and V is TRBV7-9; D not certain. The CDR3 extends over 14 amino acids. V lost 4 bases, J lost 2 bases, and 12 bases lay in between. CDR1 SEHNR and CDR2 FQNEAQ come from the germline V gene (reference sequence).

Here the CDR3 DNA reads TGTGCCAGCAGCCCCGCCTCGGGACAGGGTAACGAGCAGTACTTC. Translated, it gives CASSPASGQGNEQYF. V usage is TRBV7-9 and J usage is TRBJ2-7; 9 bases fit TRBD1. The V and J ends lost 5 bases and 5 bases, in that order; junction bases with no gene match: 10. CDR3 length: 15 residues. Germline CDR1 reads SEHNR; CDR2 reads FQNEAQ (reference sequence).

CDR3 nucleotides: TGTGCCAGCAGGACAGGTTCGAACACTGAAGCTTTCTTT. It specifies CASRTGSNTEAFF. This rearrangement joins TRBV6-5 to TRBJ1-1, with D possibly matching TRBD1 (6 bases). The CDR3 covers 13 residues. Germline V gene data show CDR1 as MNHEY and CDR2 as SVGAGI. V was trimmed by 6 bases and J by 1 base, leaving 9 bases between them.

CDR3 residues: CASSLESQGPFYEQYF. Here the CDR3 DNA reads TGTGCCAGCAGCTTAGAGTCACAGGGCCCATTCTACGAGCAGTACTTC. The V gene is TRBV7-2, the J gene TRBJ2-7; D is possibly TRBD1 (6 bases). The V gene lost 1 base and the J gene lost 3 bases, with 16 bases spanning the gap. The CDR3 consists of 16 residues. Germline CDR1 reads SGHTA; CDR2 reads FQGNSA.

The CDR3 here is CASSLTGGSNQPQHF. CDR3 in DNA: TGTGCCAGCAGCCTGACAGGGGGTAGCAATCAGCCCCAGCATTTT. V and J are TRBV6-5 and TRBJ1-5; 9 nucleotides agree with TRBD1. This CDR3 has 15 residues. The trim removed 6 bases at V and 0 bases at J, leaving 3 bases unmatched. The germline CDR1 and CDR2 sequences are MNHEY and SVGAGI.

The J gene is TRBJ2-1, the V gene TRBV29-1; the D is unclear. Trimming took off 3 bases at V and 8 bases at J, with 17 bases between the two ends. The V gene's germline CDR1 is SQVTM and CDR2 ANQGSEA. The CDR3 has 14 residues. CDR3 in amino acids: CSVDEVSGGHEQFF. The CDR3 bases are TGCAGCGTTGATGAGGTCTCGGGCGGCCATGAGCAGTTCTTC.

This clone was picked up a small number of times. CDR3 coding DNA: TGTGCCAGCAGTTTAGCGGGGCCCCGGGATACGCAGTATTTT. Translation: CASSLAGPRDTQYF. The V call is TRBV6-6, the J call TRBJ2-3; 8 bases align to TRBD2. Trimming cost V 4 bases and J 6 bases; bases outside gene matches: 6. CDR1 is MNHNY and CDR2 is SVGAGI in the germline V gene (reference sequence). The CDR3 totals 14 residues.

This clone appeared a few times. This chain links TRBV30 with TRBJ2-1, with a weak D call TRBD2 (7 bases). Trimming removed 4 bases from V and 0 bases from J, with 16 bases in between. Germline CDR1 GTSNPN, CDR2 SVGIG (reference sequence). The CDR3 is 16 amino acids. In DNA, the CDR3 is TGTGCCTGGACGGGGGGCTACTTCAGCTCCTACAATGAGCAGTTCTTC. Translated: CAWTGGYFSSYNEQFF.

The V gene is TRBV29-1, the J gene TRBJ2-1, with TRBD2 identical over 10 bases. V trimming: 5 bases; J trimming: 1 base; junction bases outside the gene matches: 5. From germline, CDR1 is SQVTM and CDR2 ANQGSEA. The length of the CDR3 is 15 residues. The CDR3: CSVNAAGGSYNEQFF. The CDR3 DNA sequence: TGCAGCGTTAATGCAGCGGGAGGGTCCTACAATGAGCAGTTCTTC.

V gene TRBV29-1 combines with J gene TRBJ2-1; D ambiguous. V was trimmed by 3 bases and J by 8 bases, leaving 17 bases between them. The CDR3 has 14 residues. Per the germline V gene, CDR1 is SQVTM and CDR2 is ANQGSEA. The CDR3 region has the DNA TGCAGCGTTGAGACTCCTTTAGGGTGGCATGAGCAGTTCTTC. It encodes CSVETPLGWHEQFF.

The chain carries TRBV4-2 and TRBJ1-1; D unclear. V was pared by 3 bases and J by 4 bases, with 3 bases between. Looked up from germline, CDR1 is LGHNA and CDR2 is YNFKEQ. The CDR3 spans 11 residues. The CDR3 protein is CASSQGTEAFF. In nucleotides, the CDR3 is TGTGCCAGCAGCCAGGGCACTGAAGCTTTCTTT.